This entry is about one TCR beta chain. As originally analysed: Amplification from reference gene primers served as the basis for estimated nucleated cell counts. Repertoires were generated with immunoSEQ multiplex PCR, while TCRdb's copy carries only in-frame clones and drops some. The V and J calls and the clone size are those of that table, but D and trimming were determined from the DNA. The table includes approximately 98,000 clones, roughly 82% detected once. CDR3 size: 15 residues. V was shortened by 6 bases and J by 0 bases, with 12 bases between the two germline ends. In germline, CDR1 is MDHEN, CDR2 SYDVKM. This entry comes from a study of blood T cell repertoires in COVID-19. The overall study: The samples span acute and convalescent COVID-19 from the United States, Italy and Spain. From T cells, B-cell-depleted T cells, or PBMCs came the material, which was cDNA or gDNA.

The V call is TRBV28, the J call TRBJ1-3; tentative D call: TRBD1 (6 bases). This clonotype originated in a man aged 80 or over with acute or convalescent COVID-19. Specimen: peripheral blood. The CDR3 region is CASRTQGNSGNTIYF. CDR3 bases: TGTGCCAGCAGAACACAGGGAAACTCTGGAAACACCATATATTTT.